Reported below is one TCR beta chain. This specimen comes from a study of blood T cell repertoires in COVID-19. About the study: COVID-19 samples, acute and convalescent, were from the United States, Italy and Spain. Nucleic acid was either cDNA or gDNA, and it came from T cells, B-cell-depleted T cells, or PBMCs.

Using immunoSEQ multiplex PCR, the repertoire was profiled, and TCRdb retains in-frame clones only, with some absent. The table has around 16,000 clones, around 80% seen once. CDR1 and CDR2 (germline): MNHEY, SVGAGI. V gave up 6 bases and J gave up 8 bases, with 18 bases separating them. The CDR3 contains 14 residues. The receptor comes from a human donor in a cohort sampled during active COVID-19. Sequencing was carried out using peripheral blood. The gene calls are TRBV6-5 and TRBJ2-3; TRBD2 might be the D (6 bases). The CDR3 loop is CASRREPVLGTQYF. CDR3 nucleotide sequence: TGTGCCAGCAGACGGGAGCCGGTACTCGGTACGCAGTATTTT.